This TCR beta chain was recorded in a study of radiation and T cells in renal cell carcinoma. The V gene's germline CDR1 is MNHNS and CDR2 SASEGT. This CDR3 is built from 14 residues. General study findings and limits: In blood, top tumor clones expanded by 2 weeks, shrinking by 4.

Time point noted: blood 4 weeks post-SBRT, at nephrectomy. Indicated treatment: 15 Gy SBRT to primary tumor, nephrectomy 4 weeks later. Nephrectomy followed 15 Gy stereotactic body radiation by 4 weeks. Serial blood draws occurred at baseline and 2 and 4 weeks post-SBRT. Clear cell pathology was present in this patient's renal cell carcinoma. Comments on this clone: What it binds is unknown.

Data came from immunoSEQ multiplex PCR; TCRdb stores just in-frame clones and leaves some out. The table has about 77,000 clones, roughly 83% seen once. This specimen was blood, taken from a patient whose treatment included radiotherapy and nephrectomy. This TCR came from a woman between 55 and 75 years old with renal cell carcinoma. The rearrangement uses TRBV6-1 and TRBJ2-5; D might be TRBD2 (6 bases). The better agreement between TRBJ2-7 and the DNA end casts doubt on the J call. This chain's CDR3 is CASSPPGTPYEQYF. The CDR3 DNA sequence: TGTGCCAGCAGTCCCCCCGGGACTCCCTACGAGCAGTACTTC.